This T cell receptor (beta chain) was documented in a study of cytomegalovirus exposure and HLA in healthy donors. This CDR3 has 11 residues. With V trimmed by 5 bases and J by 15 bases, 10 bases remained unmatched. Germline CDR1 reads DFQATT; CDR2 reads SNEGSKA (reference sequence). It was with 60 Vbeta and 13 Jbeta primers that the PCR ran. Clones were read by immunoSEQ multiplex PCR, and TCRdb kept only the in-frame ones, dropping some. This repertoire shows fewer than 250,000 clones, 60% to 85% found once; its top ten account for less than 20%. Sequenced material: PBMCs. The V and J genes are TRBV20-1 and TRBJ2-1; 7 bases match TRBD2. This sequence was found in a man aged 40-49 years in good health and CMV-seronegative. DNA for the CDR3: TGCAGTGCTTCCCTCGTAGCGGGTCTGTTCTTC. It translates to CSASLVAGLFF.